This paragraph reports one T cell receptor (beta chain). Germline V gene lookup returns CDR1 LNHNV and CDR2 YYDKDF (reference sequence). Trimming left V 0 bases short and J 0 bases short, with 15 bases between. The CDR3 sequence is 18 residues long. Original analysis: How many nucleated cells were present was estimated from reference gene primer amplification. Sequencing used immunoSEQ multiplex PCR; TCRdb keeps in-frame clones, though not all of them. The DNA was the basis for D and trimming; V, J and clone size are from that table. The sample contains some 150,000 clones, around 81% of which appear only once. The data stem from a study of blood T cell repertoires in COVID-19. For the study at large: Acute and convalescent COVID-19 specimens originated in the United States, Italy and Spain. Sources were T cells, B-cell-depleted T cells, or PBMCs; the material itself was cDNA or gDNA.

The rearrangement joins TRBV15 to TRBJ1-5; D is undetermined. The sample was peripheral blood. This sequence originates from a woman aged 60-75 years with active or convalescent COVID-19. This CDR3 reads CATSREPGTSTSNQPQHF. CDR3 DNA sequence: TGTGCCACCAGCAGAGAGCCGGGTACCTCTACTAGCAATCAGCCCCAGCATTTT.